The rows below give T cell receptor beta chains drawn from one sample of a study of cytomegalovirus exposure and HLA in healthy donors. The repertoire was sequenced with immunoSEQ multiplex PCR; TCRdb's copy has only in-frame clones and lacks some. The repertoire consists of about 6,800 clones, with under 60% occurring once and the leading ten covering about 5.8%. Sequences were obtained from PBMCs. Receptors were obtained from a man between 25 and 39 years old in good health and CMV-seropositive. CDR3s include the opening cysteine and the closing phenylalanine or tryptophan.

j_call v_call cdr3_aa
TRBJ2-3 TRBV29-1 CSGEVATDTQYF
TRBJ2-7 TRBV7-7 CASSSQTGSEQYF
TRBJ2-7 TRBV11-3 CASSLTSGSFNEQYF
TRBJ1-3 TRBV18 CASSPSQVGNTIYF
TRBJ2-7 TRBV6-1 CASSERLAGAYEQYF
TRBJ2-5 TRBV29-1 CSYQGVGETQYF
TRBJ1-2 TRBV4-1 CASSQATGTSNYGYTF
TRBJ1-5 TRBV6-5 CASSNRGPNQPQHF
TRBJ2-7 TRBV11-2 CASSFPQVGTYEQYF
TRBJ2-3 TRBV6-4 CASSGGPEGDTQYF
TRBJ1-2 TRBV30 CAWEGRDGYTF
TRBJ2-2 TRBV9 CASTNKPDQVSTNTGELFF
TRBJ2-3 TRBV11-2 CASSTGTAHTDTQYF
TRBJ1-2 TRBV7-2 CASQAGNNYGYTF
TRBJ1-2 TRBV6-6 CASQTMQGINYGYTF
TRBJ2-6 TRBV7-8 CASSHGQAGANVLTF
TRBJ1-2 TRBV29-1 CSVVHTNYGYTF
TRBJ1-1 TRBV10-1 CASSEWRDRGEAFF
TRBJ2-1 TRBV7-2 CASSHRGPRNNEQFF
TRBJ1-4 TRBV25-1 CASSEAVVNEKLFF
TRBJ2-7 TRBV1 CTSSAGGSENLYEQYF
- TRBV4-3 CASSQRLALGYEQYF
TRBJ1-1 TRBV6-6 CASTTTVLGRTEAFF
TRBJ2-7 TRBV30 CAWTTGEQQYF
TRBJ2-7 TRBV6-5 CASSLHRQSYEQYF
TRBJ1-1 TRBV29-1 CSVASVMNTEAFF
TRBJ1-2 TRBV10-2 CASTPTGGYGYTF
TRBJ2-1 TRBV6-4 CASSDGLAGGHEQFF
TRBJ2-1 TRBV6-4 CASSDSQVPQAYEQFF
TRBJ1-1 TRBV29-1 CSVDLSGDTEAFF
TRBJ2-7 TRBV6-1 CASSEDWTATYEQYF
TRBJ1-1 TRBV30 CAWSVQTEAFF
TRBJ1-1 TRBV27 CASRRSGYTEAFF
TRBJ1-3 TRBV6-6 CASSPYSSGNTIYF
TRBJ2-1 TRBV6-5 CASSYRLDYGNEQFF
TRBJ2-5 TRBV30 CAWNRVEETQYF
TRBJ1-5 TRBV4-3 CASSQGGNSNQPQHF
TRBJ2-7 TRBV11-3 CASSLGQGAAYEQYF
TRBJ1-5 TRBV5-6 CASSYLEGEPQHF
TRBJ2-5 TRBV7-2 CASSLAGGVGYF